These 28 T cell receptor beta chains came from one sample sequenced in a study of shared clonotypes between healthy human individuals. Sequencing was performed with immunoSEQ multiplex PCR; in TCRdb, only in-frame clones are kept and a portion is missing. Altogether roughly 810,000 clones are present, 90% to 98% being singletons, with the ten largest covering around 0.21%. Naivety among CD8 cells was defined by CD45RO negativity and positive CCR7 selection, thereby excluding terminally differentiated effector memory CD45RA+ cells. The sample comprised naive CD8+ T cells sorted from blood. Receptors were obtained from a man aged 25 to 45 in good health.

The rearrangement joins TRBV4-3 to TRBJ1-2; D gene uncertain. CDR3 length: 16 residues. CDR1 is LGHNA and CDR2 is YSLEER in the germline V gene. Trimming removed 0 bases at V and 7 bases at J, with 18 bases between. The CDR3 reads CASSQDPLSSNVGYTF. CDR3 DNA sequence: TGCGCCAGCAGCCAAGATCCCCTTTCCTCTAATGTTGGCTACACCTTC.

As for this clone: At the DNA level, this CDR3 is encoded by other sequences in the same sample as well. The chain links TRBV4-1 to TRBJ2-7; D is undetermined. V was trimmed by 0 bases and J by 0 bases, leaving 6 bases between them. The CDR3 runs 14 residues. In germline, CDR1 is MGHRA, CDR2 YSYEKL. The CDR3 reads CASSQEGLSYEQYF. The DNA for the CDR3 is TGCGCCAGCAGCCAAGAAGGTCTCTCCTACGAGCAGTACTTC.

As DNA, the CDR3 is TGTGCCAGTAGTACGAATCGGAGGGATACGCAGTATTTT. Encoded protein: CASSTNRRDTQYF. The J gene is TRBJ2-3, the V gene TRBV19; D perhaps matches TRBD2 (5 bases). CDR3 size: 13 residues. Trimming removed 4 bases from V and 6 bases from J, with 11 bases in between. The germline gives CDR1 LNHDA, CDR2 SQIVND (reference sequence).

The J gene is TRBJ2-1, the V gene TRBV19; 7 nucleotides agree with TRBD2. Trimming at V came to 4 bases and at J to 1 base, leaving 10 bases not matched to a gene. The CDR3 has 17 residues. The germline V gene has CDR1 LNHDA and CDR2 SQIVND (reference sequence). DNA for the CDR3: TGTGCCAGTAGTAAAATCAGGCGGGACTATTCCTACAATGAGCAGTTCTTC. Translating it yields CASSKIRRDYSYNEQFF.

The rearrangement joins TRBV11-2 to TRBJ2-1; 9 bases agree with TRBD1. The CDR3 has 15 amino acids. The ends lost 6 bases at V and 2 bases at J; junction bases unmatched: 5. Germline V gene data show CDR1 as SGHAT and CDR2 as FQNNGV. The CDR3 sequence: CASRIGTGTYNEQFF. The CDR3, as DNA: TGTGCCAGCAGAATAGGGACAGGGACCTACAATGAGCAGTTCTTC. The complete variable domain, with remaining parts taken from reference TRBV11-2 and TRBJ2-1, reads EAGVAQSPRYKIIEKRQSVAFWCNPISGHATLYWYQQILGQGPKLLIQFQNNGVVDDSQLPKDRFSAERLKGVDSTLKIQPAKLEDSAVYLCASRIGTGTYNEQFFGPGTRLTVL.

The J gene is TRBJ2-1, the V gene TRBV10-1, with 8 bases matching TRBD2. This CDR3 has 16 amino acids. CDR1 and CDR2 from the germline V gene are WNHNN and SYGVQD (reference sequence). Trimming removed 1 base from V and 0 bases from J; junction bases left unmatched: 2. The CDR3 reads CASSELAGSSYNEQFF. The CDR3 DNA reads as TGCGCCAGCAGTGAGTTAGCGGGGAGCTCCTACAATGAGCAGTTCTTC.

The CDR3 protein is CASSSAPDGTSYEQYF. The DNA for the CDR3 is TGTGCCAGCAGCTCCGCGCCCGACGGGACAAGTTACGAGCAGTACTTC. V usage is TRBV7-8 and J usage is TRBJ2-7; weak D call: TRBD1 (6 bases). Trimming pared 4 bases from V and 4 bases from J, leaving 20 bases between. The CDR3 covers 16 residues. CDR1 and CDR2 (germline): SGHVS, FQNEAQ.

J is TRBJ2-7 and V is TRBV5-1, with a weak D call TRBD1 (6 bases). Trimming left V 0 bases short and J 2 bases short, with 15 bases between. The V gene's germline CDR1 is SGHRS and CDR2 YFSETQ. CDR3 length: 16 residues. CDR3 loop: CASSLVRRTAPYEQYF. In DNA form, the CDR3 reads TGCGCCAGCAGCTTGGTGAGAAGGACAGCTCCCTACGAGCAGTACTTC.

The chain employs TRBV5-5 and TRBJ1-1; D is undetermined. The germline V gene has CDR1 SGHKS and CDR2 YYEKEE (reference sequence). Between the trimmed V and J ends, which lost 0 bases and 7 bases, there was a span of 7 bases. The CDR3 length is 12 residues. The CDR3 bases are TGTGCCAGCAGCTTGGGTCAAGTTGAAGCTTTCTTT. It encodes CASSLGQVEAFF.

The genes are TRBV5-4 and TRBJ1-2; D is perhaps TRBD1 (6 bases). The V end was cut by 4 bases, the J end by 4 bases, with 17 bases between. The CDR3 has 15 residues. From germline, CDR1 is SGHNT and CDR2 YYREEE (reference sequence). The CDR3 DNA follows: TGTGCCAGCAGCGTCGGCCCAGGGGCGCCCTATGGCTACACCTTC. As protein: CASSVGPGAPYGYTF.

The chain links TRBV4-2 to TRBJ2-7; D ambiguous. Germline V gene data show CDR1 as LGHNA and CDR2 as YNFKEQ. V lost 1 base to trimming and J lost 5 bases, with 12 bases between them. This CDR3 spans 14 amino acids. CDR3 residues: CASSQGEGSHEQYF. CDR3 sequence (DNA): TGTGCCAGCAGCCAAGGGGAAGGTAGCCACGAGCAGTACTTC.

This clone occurred once. V gene TRBV5-1 combines with J gene TRBJ1-1; D remains ambiguous. Germline assignment: CDR1 SGHRS and CDR2 YFSETQ. The CDR3 has 12 residues. V lost 2 bases and J lost 5, with 7 bases in between. The CDR3 DNA reads as TGCGCCAGCAGCTTATACAAGACTGAAGCTTTCTTT. It is translated as CASSLYKTEAFF.

The chain recombines TRBV5-1 with TRBJ2-7; D is uncertain. The CDR3 runs 14 residues. Germline lookup yields CDR1 SGHRS and CDR2 YFSETQ. Trimming removed 1 base at V and 5 bases at J, with 13 bases between. DNA for the CDR3: TGCGCCAGCAGCTTGACGGTGCCCTCAGACGAGCAGTACTTC. This encodes CASSLTVPSDEQYF. Filled out from reference TRBV5-1 and TRBJ2-7, the complete variable domain reads KAGVTQTPRYLIKTRGQQVTLSCSPISGHRSVSWYQQTPGQGLQFLFEYFSETQRNKGNFPGRFSGRQFSNSRSEMNVSTLELGDSALYLCASSLTVPSDEQYFGPGTRLTVT.

The CDR3 DNA is TGCGCCAGCAGCCCAGGACTAGCGGCTTCCTACGAGCAGTACTTC. It codes for CASSPGLAASYEQYF. The chain recombines TRBV4-1 with TRBJ2-7, with 10 bases lining up with TRBD2. The V and J ends lost 4 bases and 1 base, in that order; junction bases with no gene match: 4. Per germline, CDR1 MGHRA and CDR2 YSYEKL. The CDR3 contains 15 residues.

This chain joins TRBV2 and TRBJ2-5, with D maybe TRBD2 (6 bases). The CDR3 totals 15 residues. The V gene lost 3 bases and the J gene lost 4 bases, with 15 bases spanning the gap. The germline gives CDR1 SNHLY, CDR2 FYNNEI. CDR3 sequence: CASSEEGNVGETQYF. The CDR3 nucleotides are TGTGCCAGCAGTGAGGAGGGGAACGTCGGAGAGACCCAGTACTTC. Together with reference TRBV2 and TRBJ2-5, the CDR3 gives the full variable domain: EPEVTQTPSHQVTQMGQEVILRCVPISNHLYFYWYRQILGQKVEFLVSFYNNEISEKSEIFDDQFSVERPDGSNFTLKIRSTKLEDSAMYFCASSEEGNVGETQYFGPGTRLLVL.

On this clone: The same CDR3 arises from other DNA sequences in this sample as well. The rearrangement uses TRBV27 and TRBJ2-7; tentative D call: TRBD1 (5 bases). The CDR3 is 13 residues long. Trimming shortened V by 2 bases and J by 2 bases, and 7 bases separated the two germline ends. CDR1 and CDR2 from the germline V gene are MNHEY and SMNVEV (reference sequence). CDR3 DNA sequence: TGTGCCAGCAGTTTAACAGGAGCCTACGAGCAGTACTTC. This gives the protein CASSLTGAYEQYF.

Details on this clone: The sample carries other DNA sequences with the same CDR3. DNA of the CDR3: TGTGCCAGCAGTGTAGGGAGCGAGCAGTACTTC. Its protein is CASSVGSEQYF. The chain combines TRBV27 with TRBJ2-7, with a weak D call TRBD2 (5 bases). Trimming took 5 bases from V and 6 from J, leaving 8 bases between them. CDR1 is MNHEY, CDR2 SMNVEV, per germline (reference sequence). CDR3 length equals 11 residues.

J is TRBJ2-7 and V is TRBV7-2; 7 positions agree with TRBD2. Trimming cost V 6 bases and J 4 bases; bases outside gene matches: 0. Germline V gene lookup returns CDR1 SGHTA and CDR2 FQGNSA. The CDR3 has 11 amino acids. CDR3 DNA sequence: TGTGCCAGCAGGGGGGGGTACGAGCAGTACTTC. Translated, it gives CASRGGYEQYF. The variable domain in full, with the rest retrieved from reference TRBV7-2 and TRBJ2-7, is GAGVSQSPSNKVTEKGKDVELRCDPISGHTALYWYRQSLGQGLEFLIYFQGNSAPDKSGLPSDRFSAERTGGSVSTLTIQRTQQEDSAVYLCASRGGYEQYFGPGTRLTVT.

This chain connects TRBV2 to TRBJ2-7, with a weak D call TRBD1 (5 bases). The CDR3 contains 13 residues. CDR1 and CDR2 (germline): SNHLY, FYNNEI. Trimming stripped 4 bases from V and 4 bases from J, with 11 bases between. The CDR3 region has the DNA TGTGCCAGCAGTGGGGCAGGGTCATACGAGCAGTACTTC. This gives the protein CASSGAGSYEQYF.

This chain uses TRBV30 with TRBJ1-4; D not resolved. The CDR3 extends over 11 amino acids. From germline, CDR1 is GTSNPN and CDR2 SVGIG (reference sequence). Trimming cost V 6 bases and J 12 bases, with 14 bases left between them. The CDR3 sequence is CACQENAELFF. The CDR3, as DNA: TGTGCCTGCCAGGAAAATGCTGAACTGTTTTTT.

The J gene is TRBJ2-1, the V gene TRBV6-5; no clear D gene. Trimming shortened V by 7 bases and J by 4 bases, and 17 bases separated the two germline ends. CDR3 size: 15 residues. Germline V gene lookup returns CDR1 MNHEY and CDR2 SVGAGI. The CDR3 DNA is TGTGCCAGCACCCATTCGCGGTTGGGTTACAATGAGCAGTTCTTC. Its translation: CASTHSRLGYNEQFF.

The sample holds a few counts of this clone. V is TRBV2 and J is TRBJ2-7, with 11 bases identical to TRBD2. The CDR3 loop spans 15 amino acids. The junction had 7 bases not matched to a gene; V was cut back by 6 bases and J by 3 bases. The V gene's germline CDR1 is SNHLY and CDR2 FYNNEI. CDR3 loop: CASSTGTSGIYEQYF. The DNA of the CDR3 is TGTGCCAGCAGCACCGGGACTAGCGGAATCTACGAGCAGTACTTC.

V is TRBV19 and J is TRBJ2-5; possibly TRBD1 or TRBD2 for D (5 bases each). Germline values: CDR1 LNHDA, CDR2 SQIVND (reference sequence). Trimming left V 7 bases short and J 3 bases short, with 21 bases between. The CDR3 length is 16 residues. The CDR3: CASTPGREVGEETQYF. CDR3 DNA: TGTGCCAGTACCCCGGGCAGGGAAGTGGGAGAAGAGACCCAGTACTTC.

As for this clone: The same CDR3 is also encoded by other DNA sequences in this sample. The rearrangement uses TRBV10-3 and TRBJ2-7; 7 bases are a match to TRBD1. J was trimmed by 0 bases and V by 2 bases; bases with no gene match: 1. Germline V gene data show CDR1 as ENHRY and CDR2 as SYGVKD. The CDR3 contains 14 residues. This CDR3 is CAISEAGGSYEQYF. DNA for the CDR3: TGTGCCATCAGTGAGGCAGGGGGCTCCTACGAGCAGTACTTC.

The chain links TRBV7-3 to TRBJ2-3; D possibly corresponds to TRBD2 (5 bases). CDR3 length equals 12 residues. Germline V lookup: CDR1 SGHTA, CDR2 FQGTGA. The V gene lost 4 bases and the J gene lost 5 bases, with 7 bases spanning the gap. CDR3 nucleotide sequence: TGTGCCAGCAGCTCCGGGGAAGATACGCAGTATTTT. Its protein is CASSSGEDTQYF. Combining the CDR3 with reference TRBV7-3 and TRBJ2-3 gives the whole variable domain GAGVSQTPSNKVTEKGKYVELRCDPISGHTALYWYRQSLGQGPEFLIYFQGTGAADDSGLPNDRFFAVRPEGSVSTLKIQRTERGDSAVYLCASSSGEDTQYFGPGTRLTVL.

The rearrangement joins TRBV5-8 to TRBJ2-3; D remains ambiguous. V gave up 0 bases and J gave up 4 bases, with 6 bases separating them. The CDR3 runs to 13 residues. Per germline, CDR1 SGHTS and CDR2 YDEGEE. The CDR3 is CASSLGLSDTQYF. The CDR3 DNA follows: TGTGCCAGCAGCTTGGGGCTTTCAGATACGCAGTATTTT. Filled out from reference TRBV5-8 and TRBJ2-3, the complete variable domain reads EAGVTQSPTHLIKTRGQQATLRCSPISGHTSVYWYQQALGLGLQFLLWYDEGEERNRGNFPPRFSGRQFPNYSSELNVNALELEDSALYLCASSLGLSDTQYFGPGTRLTVL.

In the case of this clone: Additional DNA sequences in this sample encode the identical CDR3. V gene TRBV4-1 combines with J gene TRBJ2-1, with unresolved D. Germline V gene lookup returns CDR1 MGHRA and CDR2 YSYEKL. The CDR3 length is 14 residues. Trimming took 0 bases from V and 4 from J, leaving 7 bases between them. The chain's CDR3 is CASSQEPDYNEQFF. The CDR3 nucleotides are TGCGCCAGCAGCCAAGAGCCAGATTACAATGAGCAGTTCTTC.

V usage is TRBV7-6 and J usage is TRBJ2-2; TRBD1 is a possible D gene (6 bases). This CDR3 spans 15 amino acids. Germline lookup yields CDR1 SGHVS and CDR2 FNYEAQ. V was cut by 3 bases and J by 6 bases, with 14 bases left in between. CDR3 sequence: CASSFRDNDPGELFF. The CDR3, as DNA: TGTGCCAGCAGCTTCCGGGACAATGACCCCGGGGAGCTGTTTTTT. Variable domain in full (rest from reference TRBV7-6 and TRBJ2-2): GAGVSQSPRYKVTKRGQDVALRCDPISGHVSLYWYRQALGQGPEFLTYFNYEAQQDKSGLPNDRFSAERPEGSISTLTIQRTEQRDSAMYRCASSFRDNDPGELFFGEGSRLTVL.